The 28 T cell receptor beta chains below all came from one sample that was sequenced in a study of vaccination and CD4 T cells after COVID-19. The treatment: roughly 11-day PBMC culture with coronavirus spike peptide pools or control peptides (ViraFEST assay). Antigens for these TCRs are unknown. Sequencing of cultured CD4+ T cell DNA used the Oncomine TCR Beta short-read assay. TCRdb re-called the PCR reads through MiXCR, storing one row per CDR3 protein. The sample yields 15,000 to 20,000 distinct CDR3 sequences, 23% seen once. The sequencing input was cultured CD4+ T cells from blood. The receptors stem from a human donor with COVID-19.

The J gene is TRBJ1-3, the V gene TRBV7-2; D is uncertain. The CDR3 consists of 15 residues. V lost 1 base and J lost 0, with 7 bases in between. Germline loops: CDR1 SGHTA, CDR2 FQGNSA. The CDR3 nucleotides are TGTGCCAGCAGCTTAGAACCCCTCTCTGGAAACACCATATATTTT. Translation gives CASSLEPLSGNTIYF.

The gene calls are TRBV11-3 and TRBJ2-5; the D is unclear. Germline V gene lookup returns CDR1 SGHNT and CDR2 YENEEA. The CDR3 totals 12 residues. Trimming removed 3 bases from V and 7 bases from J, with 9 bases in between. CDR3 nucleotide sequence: TGTGCCAGCAGCTTCGATATTAGGACCCAGTACTTC. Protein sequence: CASSFDIRTQYF.

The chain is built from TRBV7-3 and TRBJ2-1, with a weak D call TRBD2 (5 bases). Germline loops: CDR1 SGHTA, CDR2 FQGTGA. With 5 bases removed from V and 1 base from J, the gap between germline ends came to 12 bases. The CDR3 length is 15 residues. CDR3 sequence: CASSLSVFSYNEQFF. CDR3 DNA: TGTGCCAGCAGCCTTAGCGTTTTTTCCTACAATGAGCAGTTCTTC. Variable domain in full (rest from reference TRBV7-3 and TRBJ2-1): GAGVSQTPSNKVTEKGKYVELRCDPISGHTALYWYRQSLGQGPEFLIYFQGTGAADDSGLPNDRFFAVRPEGSVSTLKIQRTERGDSAVYLCASSLSVFSYNEQFFGPGTRLTVL.

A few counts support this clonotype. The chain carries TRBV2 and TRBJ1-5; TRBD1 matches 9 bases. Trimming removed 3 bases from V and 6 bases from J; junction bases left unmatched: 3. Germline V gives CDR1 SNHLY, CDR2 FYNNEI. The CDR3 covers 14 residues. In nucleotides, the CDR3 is TGTGCCAGCAGTGAGGGGGACAGGGTTCAGCCCCAGCATTTT. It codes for CASSEGDRVQPQHF.

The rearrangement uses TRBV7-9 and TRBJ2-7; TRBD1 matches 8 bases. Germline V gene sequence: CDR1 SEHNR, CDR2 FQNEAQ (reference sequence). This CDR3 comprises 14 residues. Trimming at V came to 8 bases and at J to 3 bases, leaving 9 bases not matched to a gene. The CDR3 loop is CASGDWTGFYEQYF. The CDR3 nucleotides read TGTGCCAGCGGCGATTGGACAGGGTTCTACGAGCAGTACTTC.

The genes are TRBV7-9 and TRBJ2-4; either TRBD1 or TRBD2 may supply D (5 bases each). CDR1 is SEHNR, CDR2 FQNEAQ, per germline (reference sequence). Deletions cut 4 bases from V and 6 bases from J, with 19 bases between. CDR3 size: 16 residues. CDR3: CASSSSRGVSRNIQYF. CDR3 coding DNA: TGTGCCAGCAGCTCGTCTAGAGGGGTCAGCAGAAACATTCAGTACTTC.

As DNA, the CDR3 is TGTGCCAGCAGTGTGACAGGCAATAGCAATCAGCCCCAGCATTTT. Encoded protein: CASSVTGNSNQPQHF. The chain uses TRBV12-3 or TRBV12-4 and TRBJ1-5, with TRBD1 as a possible D gene (6 bases). Between the trimmed V and J ends, which lost 5 bases and 0 bases, there was a span of 11 bases. This CDR3 spans 15 amino acids.

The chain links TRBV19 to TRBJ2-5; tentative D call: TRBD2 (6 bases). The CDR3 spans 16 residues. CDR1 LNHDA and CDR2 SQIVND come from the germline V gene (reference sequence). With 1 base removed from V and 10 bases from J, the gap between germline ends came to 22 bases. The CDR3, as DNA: TGTGCCAGTAGTATAGTGGGTAGTTTGAAGGGAGGCGGCCAGTACTTC. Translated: CASSIVGSLKGGGQYF.

The DNA for the CDR3 is TGCGCCAGCAGTCAACTAGCTGACAACTCTGGAAACACCATATATTTT. Its protein is CASSQLADNSGNTIYF. This chain joins TRBV23-1 and TRBJ1-3, with unresolved D. TRBV23-1 is treated as an ORF (open reading frame) with a function not yet certain. V gave up 2 bases and J gave up 0 bases, with 11 bases separating them. The CDR3 sequence is 16 residues long.

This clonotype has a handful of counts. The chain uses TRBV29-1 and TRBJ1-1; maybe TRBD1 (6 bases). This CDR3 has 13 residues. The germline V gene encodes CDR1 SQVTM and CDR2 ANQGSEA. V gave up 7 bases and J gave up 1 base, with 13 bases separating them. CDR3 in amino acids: CSAIQGRNTEAFF. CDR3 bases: TGCAGCGCGATACAGGGTCGGAACACTGAAGCTTTCTTT.

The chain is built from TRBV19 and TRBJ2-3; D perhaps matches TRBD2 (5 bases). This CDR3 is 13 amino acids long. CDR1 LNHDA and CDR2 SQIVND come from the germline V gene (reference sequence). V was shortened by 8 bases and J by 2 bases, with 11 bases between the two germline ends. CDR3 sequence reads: CASLSGDTDTQYF. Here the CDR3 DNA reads TGTGCCAGTTTGAGCGGTGACACAGATACGCAGTATTTT.

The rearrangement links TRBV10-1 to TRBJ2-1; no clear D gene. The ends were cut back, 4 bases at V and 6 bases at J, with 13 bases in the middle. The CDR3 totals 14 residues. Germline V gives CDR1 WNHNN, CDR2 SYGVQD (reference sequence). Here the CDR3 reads CASSGRSGINEQFF. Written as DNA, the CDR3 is TGCGCCAGCAGTGGGAGATCCGGTATCAATGAGCAGTTCTTC.

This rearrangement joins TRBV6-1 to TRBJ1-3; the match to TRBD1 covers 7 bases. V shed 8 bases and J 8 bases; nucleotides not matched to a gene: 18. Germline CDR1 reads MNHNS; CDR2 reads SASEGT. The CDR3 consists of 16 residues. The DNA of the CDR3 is TGTGCCAGCTCCCCCCTTACTTACAGGGGTAGAGACACCATATATTTT. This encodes CASSPLTYRGRDTIYF.

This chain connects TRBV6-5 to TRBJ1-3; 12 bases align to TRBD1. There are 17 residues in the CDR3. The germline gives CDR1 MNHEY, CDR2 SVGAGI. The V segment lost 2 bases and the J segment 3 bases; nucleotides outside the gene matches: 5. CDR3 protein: CASSYRGQGASGNTIYF. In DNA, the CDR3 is TGTGCCAGCAGTTACAGGGGACAGGGGGCGAGTGGAAACACCATATATTTT.

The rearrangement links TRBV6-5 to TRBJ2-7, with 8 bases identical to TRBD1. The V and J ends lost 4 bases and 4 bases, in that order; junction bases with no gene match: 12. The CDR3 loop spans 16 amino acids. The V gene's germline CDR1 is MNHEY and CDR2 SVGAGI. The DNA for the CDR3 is TGTGCCAGCAGTTCCCAGGGACAGGCAGGCTTTTACGAGCAGTACTTC. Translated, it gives CASSSQGQAGFYEQYF.

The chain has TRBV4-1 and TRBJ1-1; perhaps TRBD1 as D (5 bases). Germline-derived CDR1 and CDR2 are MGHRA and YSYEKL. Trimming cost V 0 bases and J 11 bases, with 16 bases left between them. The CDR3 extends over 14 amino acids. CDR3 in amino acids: CASSQDRGTRPAFF. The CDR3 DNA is TGCGCCAGCAGCCAAGATAGGGGCACCCGGCCGGCTTTCTTT.

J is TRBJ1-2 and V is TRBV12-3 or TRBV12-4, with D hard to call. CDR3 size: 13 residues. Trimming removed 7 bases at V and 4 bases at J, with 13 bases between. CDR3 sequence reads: CASTMPGGYGYTF. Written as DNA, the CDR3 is TGTGCCAGCACCATGCCGGGAGGCTATGGCTACACCTTC.

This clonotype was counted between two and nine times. The chain's CDR3 is CSARLNPVEQYF. As DNA, the CDR3 is TGCAGTGCTAGACTAAATCCGGTCGAGCAGTACTTC. The rearrangement links TRBV20-1 to TRBJ2-7; D uncertain. The CDR3 extends over 12 amino acids. Per the germline V gene, CDR1 is DFQATT and CDR2 is SNEGSKA (reference sequence). Trimming removed 2 bases from V and 6 bases from J, with 11 bases in between.

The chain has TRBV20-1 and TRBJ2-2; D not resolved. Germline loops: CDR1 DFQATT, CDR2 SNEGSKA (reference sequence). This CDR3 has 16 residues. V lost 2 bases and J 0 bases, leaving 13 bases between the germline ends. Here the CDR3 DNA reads TGCAGTGCTAGATCTGGACGGTTCGCGAACACCGGGGAGCTGTTTTTT. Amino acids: CSARSGRFANTGELFF.

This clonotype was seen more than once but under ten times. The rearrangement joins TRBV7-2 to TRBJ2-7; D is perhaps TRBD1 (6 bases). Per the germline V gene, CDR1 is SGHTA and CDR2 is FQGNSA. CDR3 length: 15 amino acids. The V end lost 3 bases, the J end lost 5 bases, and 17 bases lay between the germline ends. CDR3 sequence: CASSLNRDRAHEQYF. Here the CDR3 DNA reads TGTGCCAGCAGCTTGAACAGGGATAGGGCCCACGAGCAGTACTTC.

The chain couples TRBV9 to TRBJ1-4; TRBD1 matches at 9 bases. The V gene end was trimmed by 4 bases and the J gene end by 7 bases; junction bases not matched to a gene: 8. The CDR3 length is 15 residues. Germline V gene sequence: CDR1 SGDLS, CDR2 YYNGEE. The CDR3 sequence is CASSLDTGGVEKLFF. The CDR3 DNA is TGTGCCAGCAGCTTGGACACAGGGGGCGTTGAAAAACTGTTTTTT.

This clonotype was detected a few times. CDR3 coding DNA: TGTGCCAGCAGCTCGGGACTCTACGAGCAGTACTTC. Translation: CASSSGLYEQYF. The J gene is TRBJ2-7, the V gene TRBV7-9, with D possibly TRBD2 on 6 matching bases. This CDR3 is built from 12 residues. V gave up 4 bases and J gave up 3 bases, with 7 bases separating them. Looked up from germline, CDR1 is SEHNR and CDR2 is FQNEAQ (reference sequence).

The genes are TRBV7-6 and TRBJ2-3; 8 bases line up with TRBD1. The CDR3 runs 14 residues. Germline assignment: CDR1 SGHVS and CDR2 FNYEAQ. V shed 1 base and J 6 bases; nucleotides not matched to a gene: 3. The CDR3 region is CASSLGTGGDTQYF. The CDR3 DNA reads TGTGCCAGCAGCTTAGGCACAGGGGGGGATACGCAGTATTTT.

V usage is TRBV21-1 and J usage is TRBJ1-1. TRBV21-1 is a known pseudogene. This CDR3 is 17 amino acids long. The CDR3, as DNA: TGTGCCAGCAGCAAAGTTTGTGAGGGTGGTTTGAACACTGAAGCTTTCTTT. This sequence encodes CASSKVCEGGLNTEAFF.

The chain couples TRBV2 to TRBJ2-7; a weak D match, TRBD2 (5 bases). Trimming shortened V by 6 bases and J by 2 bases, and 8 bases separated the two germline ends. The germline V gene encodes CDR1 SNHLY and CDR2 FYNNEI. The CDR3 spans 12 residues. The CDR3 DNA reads TGTGCCAGCAGCCCGAGGGCCTACGAGCAGTACTTC. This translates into CASSPRAYEQYF.

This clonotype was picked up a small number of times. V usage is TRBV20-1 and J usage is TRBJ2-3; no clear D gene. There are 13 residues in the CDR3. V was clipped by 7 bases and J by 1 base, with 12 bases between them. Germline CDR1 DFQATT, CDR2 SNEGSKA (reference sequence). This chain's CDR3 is CSVPRSGTDTQYF. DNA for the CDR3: TGCAGTGTACCCAGGTCGGGCACAGATACGCAGTATTTT.

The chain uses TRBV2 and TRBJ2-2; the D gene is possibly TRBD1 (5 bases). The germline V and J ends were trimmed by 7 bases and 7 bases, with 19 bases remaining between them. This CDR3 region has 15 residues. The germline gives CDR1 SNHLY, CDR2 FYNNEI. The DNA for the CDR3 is TGTGCCAGCATCCGGCAGGGTACGGACATCGGGGAGCTGTTTTTT. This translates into CASIRQGTDIGELFF.

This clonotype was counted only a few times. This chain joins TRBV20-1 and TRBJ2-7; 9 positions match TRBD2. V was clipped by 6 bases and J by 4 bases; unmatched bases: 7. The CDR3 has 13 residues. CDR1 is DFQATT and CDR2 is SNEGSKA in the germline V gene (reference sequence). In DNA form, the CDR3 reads TGCAGTGCACCCCTTAGCGGGGGTTACGAGCAGTACTTC. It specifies CSAPLSGGYEQYF.